This T cell receptor (beta chain) was observed in a study of T cell repertoires in cytomegalovirus infection. This clonotype was detected a few times. One entry per CDR3 protein, called by TCRdb with MiXCR from the reads. This table has around 450,000 distinct CDR3 sequences, roughly 10% appearing once. With 4 bases clipped from V and 5 bases from J, the junction kept 8 bases outside the gene matches. The CDR3 totals 14 residues. Germline V gene data show CDR1 as DFQATT and CDR2 as SNEGSKA (reference sequence). Sequencing input: PBMCs. The chain joins TRBV20-1 to TRBJ2-5, with 9 bases lining up with TRBD2. The receptor was isolated from a human donor in good health (CMV status not recorded). Some clones in this sample may be carry-over from other donors' samples. The CDR3 coding sequence is TGCAGTGCTACCGGGACTAGCAGTAGGGAGACCCAGTACTTC. Translating gives CSATGTSSRETQYF.